A selection of T cell receptor beta chains follows, all from one sample in a study of blood T cells in healthy people across ages. MiXCR was run by TCRdb on the 5' RACE reads, yielding one entry per CDR3 protein. The sample lists around 1,500,000 distinct CDR3 sequences, roughly 40% occurring once. Input material: blood. The receptors were sampled from a woman between 18 and 30 years old in good health. CDR3s include the opening cysteine and the closing phenylalanine or tryptophan. A D gene is named only where the DNA matches it firmly. The size of a clone is reported for some rows only, either as once, few or many, or as a class for expanded clones.

D gene | clone size | J gene | V gene | CDR3 DNA | CDR3 protein
TRBD2 | . | TRBJ2-5 | TRBV20-1 | TGCAGTGCAGCCGGGACTAGCGGGGATCAAGAGACCCAGTACTTC | CSAAGTSGDQETQYF
TRBD2 | . | TRBJ2-1 | TRBV7-9 | TGTGCCAGCAGTGTGGGGGGGGATCGGCATGAGCAGTTCTTC | CASSVGGDRHEQFF
. | . | TRBJ1-1 | TRBV11-2 | TGTGCCAGCAGCCCTCCAGGGGACCCATTTAGGACCCAGGACACTGAAGCTTTCTTT | CASSPPGDPFRTQDTEAFF
TRBD1 | few | TRBJ2-3 | TRBV20-1 | TGCAGTGCTAGTGGGGGGACAGGGTCCGCTGATACGCAGTATTTT | CSASGGTGSADTQYF
. | . | TRBJ2-7 | TRBV5-1 | TGCGCCAGCAGCTTGGACGCGGTCGGCGAGCAGTACTTC | CASSLDAVGEQYF
. | few | TRBJ2-5 | TRBV6-6 | TGTGCCAGCAATCTGTACCAAGAGACCCAGTACTTC | CASNLYQETQYF
TRBD1 | . | TRBJ1-2 | TRBV20-1 | TGCAGTGCACGGGACAGCGCTAACTATGGCTACACCTTC | CSARDSANYGYTF
TRBD2 | . | TRBJ2-1 | TRBV7-9 | TGTGCCAGCAGCAACCCCAGGACTAGCGGATCTTTAAATGAGCAGTTCTTC | CASSNPRTSGSLNEQFF
TRBD2 | . | TRBJ2-1 | TRBV7-2 | TGTGCCAGCGACGGGGGGGAACAGGGAAATGAGCAGTTCTTC | CASDGGEQGNEQFF
. | . | TRBJ2-1 | TRBV9 | TGTGCCAGCAGCGTATCCCCCCGCGCGGATGAGCAGTTCTTC | CASSVSPRADEQFF
. | . | TRBJ2-5 | TRBV3-1 | TGTGCCAGCAGCCCCCTAGGGGACTCACGAGAGCCACAAGAGACCCAGTACTTC | CASSPLGDSREPQETQYF
TRBD2 | . | TRBJ2-7 | TRBV6-6 | TGTGCCACTGGGCGCCTAGCGGGGCGCGAGCAGTACTTC | CATGRLAGREQYF
TRBD2 | . | TRBJ2-2 | TRBV29-1 | TGCAGCGCTTCGGCACGGACTAGCGGGAGATTTATCGGGGAGCTGTTTTTT | CSASARTSGRFIGELFF
TRBD2 | . | TRBJ2-4 | TRBV6-1 | TGTGCCAGCAGTGAAGTTTTACTAGCGGGAGGTGCGAACATTCAGTACTTC | CASSEVLLAGGANIQYF
TRBD2 | few | TRBJ2-5 | TRBV7-9 | TGTGCCAGCAGGAAACTAGCGGGACAGGAGACCCAGTACTTC | CASRKLAGQETQYF
. | . | TRBJ2-7 | TRBV6-6 | TGTGCCAGCACCCAATCGCAGGCGACCTACGAGCAGTACTTC | CASTQSQATYEQYF
. | few | TRBJ2-1 | TRBV24-1 | TGTGCCACCAGTGATTTGGGTGAGCAGTTCTTC | CATSDLGEQFF
. | once | TRBJ2-3 | TRBV24-1 | TGTGCCACCAGTGATTCAAGGACCGACATGATAACAGATACGCAGTATTTT | CATSDSRTDMITDTQYF